This record looks at one T cell receptor (beta chain) sequence and its context. The antigen is unknown. Libraries were prepared by immunoSEQ multiplex PCR; TCRdb keeps only in-frame clonotypes and omits some of them. The sample yields 2 million to 3 million clones, approximately 93% seen once. This entry is derived from a study of shared clonotypes between healthy human individuals. Points from the study as a whole: Around 5.4% of naive CD4 clonotypes were common to a handful of donors. Clonotype sharing among donors, it was expected, would be affected by sequencing depth. As a rule, naive subsets had a larger estimated richness than memory subsets. Depth was large, yet rarefaction showed that sorted-subset sequencing was incomplete.

The origin of this receptor is a man younger than 35 in good health. Some clones in this sample may be carry-over from other donors' samples. The specimen was naive CD4+ T cells from PBMCs. Stated subset: CD45RA+ positively selected.

The CDR3 reads CASSLQGPLAGELFF. CDR3 DNA sequence: TGCGCCAGCAGCTTACAAGGGCCGCTCGCCGGGGAGCTGTTTTTT. The rearrangement links TRBV5-1 to TRBJ2-2, with D unresolved. This CDR3 has 15 residues. Per germline, CDR1 SGHRS and CDR2 YFSETQ. Trimming took off 2 bases at V and 6 bases at J, with 14 bases between the two ends.